The 20 T cell receptor beta chains reported below all come from one sample, sequenced in a study of brain metastases from non-small cell lung cancer. This table comes from immunoSEQ multiplex PCR, and its TCRdb copy is limited to in-frame clones, with some not included. Among roughly 4,800 clones listed, approximately 85% were seen once. The sequenced sample consisted of primary lung tumor tissue. Receptors were obtained from a donor aged 40 or older with non-small cell lung cancer.

This chain connects TRBV7-2 to TRBJ2-7, with TRBD2 matching over 12 bases. This CDR3 contains 16 residues. CDR1 is SGHTA and CDR2 is FQGNSA in the germline V gene. The trim removed 0 bases at V and 6 bases at J, leaving 6 bases unmatched. Here the CDR3 DNA reads TGTGCCAGCAGCTTAGCCCGGGCTAGCGGGAGGGCCGAGCAGTACTTC. This encodes CASSLARASGRAEQYF.

The chain links TRBV2 to TRBJ1-2; tentatively, D is TRBD1 (5 bases). The V gene's germline CDR1 is SNHLY and CDR2 FYNNEI. The ends were cut back, 0 bases at V and 6 bases at J, with 11 bases in the middle. This CDR3 is 14 amino acids long. The CDR3 region is CASSEAQGQDGYTF. The CDR3 coding sequence is TGTGCCAGCAGTGAAGCGCAGGGCCAGGATGGCTACACCTTC.

The chain has TRBV27 and TRBJ1-2; D is ambiguous. The germline gives CDR1 MNHEY, CDR2 SMNVEV (reference sequence). CDR3 length: 11 amino acids. V lost 2 bases and J 8 bases, leaving 6 bases between the germline ends. CDR3 bases: TGTGCCAGCAGTTTACCAAGGGGCTACACCTTC. Protein: CASSLPRGYTF.

The V gene is TRBV5-6, the J gene TRBJ1-2; D remains unclear. The CDR3 has 11 amino acids. The germline V gene has CDR1 SGHDT and CDR2 YYEEEE. Trimming removed 3 bases from V and 8 bases from J, with 8 bases in between. CDR3 coding DNA: TGTGCCAGCAGCTCCAGTTACGGCTACACCTTC. This codes for CASSSSYGYTF.

The chain is built from TRBV19 and TRBJ1-4; D is undetermined. Germline loops: CDR1 LNHDA, CDR2 SQIVND (reference sequence). V lost 6 bases and J lost 10, with 15 bases in between. The CDR3 contains 13 residues. As DNA, the CDR3 is TGTGCCAGTAGGACCCCGGCATCTGGAAAACTGTTTTTT. Its translation: CASRTPASGKLFF.

Points on this clone: Mismatch with germline at one junction end may stem from a read error. The rearrangement uses TRBV30 and TRBJ2-5; 7 bases match TRBD1. This CDR3 comprises 14 residues. CDR1 and CDR2 (germline): GTSNPN, SVGIG (reference sequence). For the CDR3, the DNA is TGTGCCTGGAGTACGACGACAGGGAAAGAAACCCAGTACTTC. It codes for CAWSTTTGKETQYF.

A remark on this clone: A read error may produce the germline difference seen at one junction end. The chain joins TRBV24-1 to TRBJ2-3; perhaps D is TRBD1 or TRBD2 (5 bases each). Germline assignment: CDR1 KGHDR and CDR2 SFDVKD. The length of the CDR3 is 16 residues. CDR3 residues: CTTGDGEITSTDTQYF. The CDR3 region has the DNA TGTACCACCGGGGACGGCGAGATTACTAGCACAGATACGCAGTATTTT.

The chain has TRBV4-1 and TRBJ2-5; 12 positions agree with TRBD2. The CDR3 loop spans 19 amino acids. Germline V gene lookup returns CDR1 MGHRA and CDR2 YSYEKL. With 3 bases clipped from V and 2 bases from J, the junction kept 13 bases outside the gene matches. The DNA of the CDR3 is TGCGCCAGCAGCCACCCGGGGCTAGCGGGAGGGCCGGGTCAAGAGACCCAGTACTTC. Translated, it gives CASSHPGLAGGPGQETQYF.

CDR3 DNA: TGTGCCAGCAGTGACAGGATGAACTACAATGAGCAGTTCTTC. Translated, it gives CASSDRMNYNEQFF. J is TRBJ2-1 and V is TRBV7-9; D is perhaps TRBD1 (6 bases). The V end was cut by 6 bases, the J end by 3 bases, with 12 bases between. This CDR3 has 14 amino acids. Germline CDR1 is SEHNR and CDR2 is FQNEAQ (reference sequence).

The rearrangement links TRBV12-5 to TRBJ2-2; D gene ambiguous. Germline CDR1 reads LGHNT; CDR2 reads FRNRAP. The CDR3 spans 12 residues. V was cut by 7 bases and J by 1 base, with 4 bases left in between. The CDR3 protein is CASVLNTGELFF. The CDR3 coding sequence is TGTGCTAGTGTTCTGAACACCGGGGAGCTGTTTTTT. Full variable domain (outside the CDR3, taken from reference TRBV12-5 and TRBJ2-2): DARVTQTPRHKVTEMGQEVTMRCQPILGHNTVFWYRQTMMQGLELLAYFRNRAPLDDSGMPKDRFSAEMPDATLATLKIQPSEPRDSAVYFCASVLNTGELFFGEGSRLTVL.

The chain recombines TRBV2 with TRBJ1-2; 9 nucleotides agree with TRBD1. Germline V gives CDR1 SNHLY, CDR2 FYNNEI. After removal of 9 bases from V and 4 bases from J, the junction contained 3 bases not matched to a gene. This CDR3 region has 12 residues. The CDR3 reads CARQGAGYGYTF. The CDR3 DNA sequence: TGTGCCAGACAGGGGGCGGGCTATGGCTACACCTTC. The full variable domain, in which reference TRBV2 and TRBJ1-2 provide the parts outside the CDR3, is EPEVTQTPSHQVTQMGQEVILRCVPISNHLYFYWYRQILGQKVEFLVSFYNNEISEKSEIFDDQFSVERPDGSNFTLKIRSTKLEDSAMYFCARQGAGYGYTFGSGTRLTVV.

This chain links TRBV6-1 with TRBJ2-1; D possibly corresponds to TRBD2 (5 bases). This CDR3 has 15 residues. Germline assignment: CDR1 MNHNS and CDR2 SASEGT. V dropped 2 bases and J dropped 4 bases, with 12 bases sitting between them. The CDR3 coding sequence is TGTGCCAGCAGTGAACCGGGAAGGAGGTACAATGAGCAGTTCTTC. Translating gives CASSEPGRRYNEQFF.

This chain links TRBV5-1 with TRBJ2-5, with 7 bases that match TRBD2. Germline CDR1 reads SGHRS; CDR2 reads YFSETQ. This CDR3 has 13 amino acids. The junction had 2 bases not matched to a gene; V was cut back by 1 base and J by 5 bases. The CDR3 is CASSLPGGETQYF. As DNA, the CDR3 is TGCGCCAGCAGCTTGCCGGGGGGTGAGACCCAGTACTTC. Variable domain in full (rest from reference TRBV5-1 and TRBJ2-5): KAGVTQTPRYLIKTRGQQVTLSCSPISGHRSVSWYQQTPGQGLQFLFEYFSETQRNKGNFPGRFSGRQFSNSRSEMNVSTLELGDSALYLCASSLPGGETQYFGPGTRLLVL.

V gene TRBV19 combines with J gene TRBJ2-1, with 7 bases fitting TRBD1. The CDR3 is 15 residues long. The junction had 5 bases not matched to a gene; V was cut back by 5 bases and J by 1 base. Germline values: CDR1 LNHDA, CDR2 SQIVND (reference sequence). The CDR3 reads CASSSHRGSYNEQFF. CDR3 bases: TGTGCCAGTAGTTCGCACAGGGGTTCCTACAATGAGCAGTTCTTC.

V and J are TRBV7-9 and TRBJ1-1, with no clear D. Looked up from germline, CDR1 is SEHNR and CDR2 is FQNEAQ (reference sequence). V lost 2 bases to trimming and J lost 6 bases, with 19 bases between them. The CDR3 loop spans 16 amino acids. CDR3 residues: CASSLIVGLRMSEAFF. DNA for the CDR3: TGTGCCAGCAGCTTAATTGTTGGGCTCCGGATGTCTGAAGCTTTCTTT. Combining the CDR3 with reference TRBV7-9 and TRBJ1-1 gives the whole variable domain DTGVSQNPRHKITKRGQNVTFRCDPISEHNRLYWYRQTLGQGPEFLTYFQNEAQLEKSRLLSDRFSAERPKGSFSTLEIQRTEQGDSAMYLCASSLIVGLRMSEAFFGQGTRLTVV.

The V gene is TRBV3-1 (or the pseudogene TRBV3-2), the J gene TRBJ1-2; D may be TRBD1 (6 bases). Germline assignment: CDR1 LGHDT and CDR2 YNNKEL (reference sequence). The CDR3 is 14 amino acids. The ends were cut back, 4 bases at V and 0 bases at J, with 9 bases in the middle. For the CDR3, the DNA is TGTGCCAGCAGCCCGACAGGAACTAACTATGGCTACACCTTC. This sequence encodes CASSPTGTNYGYTF.

This chain links TRBV28 with TRBJ1-5, with a possible D match to TRBD1 (5 bases). This CDR3 comprises 15 residues. In germline, CDR1 is MDHEN, CDR2 SYDVKM. Trimming stripped 6 bases from V and 2 bases from J, with 14 bases between. CDR3 sequence: CASSSGGIGNQPQHF. CDR3 in DNA: TGTGCCAGCAGCTCGGGGGGAATTGGCAATCAGCCCCAGCATTTT.

This chain joins TRBV5-1 and TRBJ2-2; D is ambiguous. This CDR3 region has 14 residues. The germline V gene encodes CDR1 SGHRS and CDR2 YFSETQ. The ends were cut back, 0 bases at V and 1 base at J, with 4 bases in the middle. CDR3 loop: CASSLEWNTGELFF. In nucleotides, the CDR3 is TGCGCCAGCAGCTTGGAATGGAACACCGGGGAGCTGTTTTTT. The complete variable domain, with remaining parts taken from reference TRBV5-1 and TRBJ2-2, reads KAGVTQTPRYLIKTRGQQVTLSCSPISGHRSVSWYQQTPGQGLQFLFEYFSETQRNKGNFPGRFSGRQFSNSRSEMNVSTLELGDSALYLCASSLEWNTGELFFGEGSRLTVL.

The chain has TRBV12-3 or TRBV12-4 and TRBJ1-5; D not resolved. The CDR3 is 13 residues long. The V and J ends lost 5 bases and 1 base respectively, with 6 bases between them. CDR3 nucleotides: TGTGCCAGCAGTCCCGCGAGCAATCAGCCCCAGCATTTT. It yields the protein CASSPASNQPQHF.

The chain recombines TRBV7-3 with TRBJ2-3; 10 positions match TRBD2. Unmatched junction bases numbered 1, after V lost 0 bases and J lost 1 base. Per germline, CDR1 SGHTA and CDR2 FQGTGA. This CDR3 has 16 amino acids. CDR3: CASSLTLAGGTDTQYF. The CDR3 DNA sequence: TGTGCCAGCAGCTTAACGCTAGCGGGGGGCACAGATACGCAGTATTTT.